This is a list of T cell receptor beta chains from one sample in a study of blood T cell repertoires in COVID-19. Libraries were prepared by immunoSEQ multiplex PCR; TCRdb keeps only in-frame clonotypes and omits some of them. The table includes nearly 60,000 clones, 90% detected once. The specimen sequenced was peripheral blood. The origin of the receptors is a man aged 55 to 70 with active COVID-19. Each CDR3 is given with its conserved first and last residue. D genes are given only for firm matches. Rows give clone size only sometimes, using once, few, many, or a class for an expanded clone.

d_gene | abundance | j_gene | v_gene | CDR3aa | CDR3nt
TRBD2 | - | TRBJ2-7 | TRBV2 | CASSDGTSEEQYF | TGTGCCAGCAGTGACGGGACTAGCGAAGAGCAGTACTTC
- | - | TRBJ2-2 | TRBV7-2 | CASSLGGRGRTGELFF | TGTGCCAGCAGCTTAGGTGGCAGGGGCAGAACCGGGGAGCTGTTTTTT
TRBD1 | - | TRBJ2-7 | TRBV11-2 | CASRRQGQSYEQYF | TGTGCCAGCAGACGCCAGGGACAGTCCTACGAGCAGTACTTC
TRBD2 | once | TRBJ2-1 | TRBV5-4 | CASSKMTSGGTSSYNEQFF | TGTGCCAGCAGCAAAATGACTAGCGGGGGCACTAGCTCCTACAATGAGCAGTTCTTC
- | - | TRBJ2-3 | TRBV19 | CASRDPQVRTDTQYF | TGTGCCAGTAGAGACCCCCAGGTCCGGACAGATACGCAGTATTTT
- | once | TRBJ1-6 | TRBV9 | CASSVAPESPLHF | TGTGCCAGCAGCGTAGCCCCGGAGTCACCCCTCCACTTT
TRBD2 | - | TRBJ2-5 | TRBV29-1 | CSAAHSGGRETQYF | TGCAGCGCCGCCCATAGCGGGGGGAGGGAGACCCAGTACTTC
- | - | TRBJ1-1 | TRBV29-1 | CSVEQRGGNTEAFF | TGCAGCGTTGAACAGAGAGGGGGGAACACTGAAGCTTTCTTT
- | few | TRBJ1-4 | TRBV7-2 | CASSLAGGPTNEKLFF | TGTGCCAGCAGCTTAGCGGGGGGGCCAACTAATGAAAAACTGTTTTTT
TRBD1 | - | TRBJ2-3 | TRBV5-5 | CASSPGQGAGDTQYF | TGTGCCAGCAGCCCGGGACAGGGGGCAGGAGATACGCAGTATTTT
- | - | TRBJ2-1 | TRBV7-8 | CASSLGAKLTNEQFF | TGTGCCAGCAGCTTGGGAGCCAAACTAACCAATGAGCAGTTCTTC
TRBD2 | - | TRBJ2-7 | TRBV27 | CASSAGLAAPSYEQYF | TGTGCCAGCAGTGCCGGACTAGCGGCGCCCTCCTACGAGCAGTACTTC
TRBD1 | - | TRBJ1-1 | TRBV19 | CASSMLGGEAFF | TGTGCCAGTAGTATGCTAGGGGGCGAAGCTTTCTTT
- | once | TRBJ2-1 | TRBV10-2 | CASGGLYNEQFF | TGCGCCAGCGGGGGACTCTACAATGAGCAGTTCTTC
TRBD1 | - | TRBJ1-2 | TRBV27 | CASKTGGGGYTF | TGTGCCAGCAAGACAGGGGGCGGAGGCTACACCTTC
TRBD1 | - | TRBJ2-2 | TRBV7-9 | CASSEQGIGGELFF | TGTGCCAGCAGCGAACAGGGGATTGGCGGGGAGCTGTTTTTT
TRBD2 | - | TRBJ2-1 | TRBV18 | CASSPPERGGRQFF | TGTGCCAGCTCACCACCGGAGCGGGGGGGCCGGCAGTTCTTC
TRBD1 | - | TRBJ1-2 | TRBV7-8 | CASSSLVTGGDGYTF | TGTGCCAGCAGCTCACTTGTTACAGGGGGGGATGGCTACACCTTC
- | few | TRBJ1-5 | TRBV7-2 | CASSTNTGNQPQHF | TGTGCCAGCAGCACTAATACGGGCAATCAGCCCCAGCATTTT
TRBD1 | few | TRBJ1-2 | TRBV20-1 | CSASGDRVSYGYTF | TGCAGTGCTAGTGGAGACAGGGTATCCTATGGCTACACCTTC
- | - | TRBJ2-3 | TRBV6-4 | CASSEADTDTQYF | TGTGCCAGCAGTGAGGCAGACACAGATACGCAGTATTTT
TRBD2 | - | TRBJ2-3 | TRBV24-1 | CATSLAGTSGKGDTQYF | TGTGCCACCAGTCTTGCCGGGACTAGCGGGAAGGGCGATACGCAGTATTTT
- | - | TRBJ1-6 | TRBV14 | CASSPQGFTPLHF | TGTGCCAGCAGCCCACAGGGTTTTACACCCCTCCACTTT